The 15 T cell receptor beta chains listed next were all sequenced from one sample in a study of T cells after yellow fever vaccination. TCRdb re-called the 5' RACE reads with MiXCR, one entry per CDR3 protein. The sample records nearly 550,000 distinct CDR3 sequences, 15% to 20% being singletons. Sequencing used PBMCs, obtained 15 days after the yellow fever booster vaccination. These receptors were taken from a man aged 30 to 39 who received the YFV17D yellow fever vaccine.

Turning to this clonotype: This clone may be a read error of a much larger clone one base away. The chain uses TRBV5-6 and TRBJ1-4; D unclear. This CDR3 is built from 14 residues. Germline assignment: CDR1 SGHDT and CDR2 YYEEEE. The DNA of the CDR3 is TGTGCCAGCAGCCCGGACGGACTAAGGGAAAAACCGTTTTTT. Residues: CASSPDGLREKPFF. Based on the CDR3 plus reference TRBV5-6 and TRBJ1-4, the full variable domain is DAGVTQSPTHLIKTRGQQVTLRCSPKSGHDTVSWYQQALGQGPQFIFQYYEEEERQRGNFPDRFSGHQFPNYSSELNVNALLLGDSALYLCASSPDGLREKPFFGSGTQLSVL.

The sample holds a few counts of this clonotype. The genes are TRBV9 and TRBJ1-6; 9 nucleotides align to TRBD1. The CDR3 covers 15 residues. The germline V gene has CDR1 SGDLS and CDR2 YYNGEE. With V trimmed by 4 bases and J by 9 bases, 8 bases remained unmatched. In DNA form, the CDR3 reads TGTGCCAGCAGCTCCCGGGACAGGGCACCTTCACCCCTCCACTTT. Its translation: CASSSRDRAPSPLHF.

This clonotype was observed once. This rearrangement joins TRBV11-2 to TRBJ2-3; D not certain. The ends were cut back, 4 bases at V and 1 base at J, with 12 bases in the middle. This CDR3 spans 15 amino acids. Germline V lookup: CDR1 SGHAT, CDR2 FQNNGV. The CDR3 reads CASSSAHVGTDTQYF. Here the CDR3 DNA reads TGTGCCAGCAGCTCCGCTCATGTGGGCACAGATACGCAGTATTTT.

This clonotype was observed many times. V and J are TRBV16 and TRBJ1-1; possible D gene TRBD1, 6 bases. This CDR3 is built from 15 residues. V was pared by 7 bases and J by 0 bases, with 15 bases between. Germline loops: CDR1 KGHSY, CDR2 FQNENV. CDR3 in amino acids: CASTSQGFLNTEAFF. The CDR3 coding sequence is TGTGCCAGCACTTCTCAGGGGTTCCTGAACACTGAAGCTTTCTTT.

This clonotype came up once. This sequence joins TRBV5-1 and TRBJ2-7; the D gene is possibly TRBD1 (5 bases). Germline values: CDR1 SGHRS, CDR2 YFSETQ. V shed 6 bases and J shed 4 bases, with 14 bases lying between them. The CDR3 runs to 13 residues. The CDR3 DNA reads TGCGCCAGCACCCGGGTCAGGGATTACGAGCAGTACTTC. This gives the protein CASTRVRDYEQYF.

This clonotype appeared a few times. J is TRBJ1-2 and V is TRBV5-1; D might be TRBD1 (5 bases). From germline, CDR1 is SGHRS and CDR2 YFSETQ. The CDR3 is 13 amino acids. The germline V and J ends were trimmed by 1 base and 7 bases, with 11 bases remaining between them. This CDR3 reads CASSLRGSGGYTF. The CDR3 coding sequence is TGCGCCAGCAGCTTGCGGGGCAGTGGTGGCTACACCTTC.

The CDR3 loop is CASSLRMDFQSPTGQFF. The DNA for the CDR3 is TGCGCCAGCAGCTTACGGATGGACTTCCAATCGCCTACGGGGCAGTTCTTC. The chain uses TRBV5-1 and TRBJ2-1, with D possibly matching TRBD2 (5 bases). Germline V gene data show CDR1 as SGHRS and CDR2 as YFSETQ. V was trimmed by 2 bases and J by 12 bases, leaving 27 bases between them. The CDR3 consists of 17 residues.

The V and J genes are TRBV4-3 and TRBJ2-1; D gene uncertain. V lost 0 bases and J 7 bases, leaving 13 bases between the germline ends. The CDR3 extends over 15 amino acids. Germline-derived CDR1 and CDR2 are LGHNA and YSLEER. For the CDR3, the DNA is TGCGCCAGCAGCCAAGATGATGGGCGCTTGAATGAGCAGTTCTTC. This translates into CASSQDDGRLNEQFF.

This clonotype has just a few counts. The chain joins TRBV5-1 to TRBJ2-1, with 10 bases identical to TRBD2. Germline assignment: CDR1 SGHRS and CDR2 YFSETQ. The V segment lost 6 bases and the J segment 12 bases; nucleotides outside the gene matches: 24. CDR3 length: 18 residues. The CDR3 DNA reads TGCGCCAGCACCCTTTTATCGCTACTAGCGGGATCGGAAGAGGTGCAGTTCTTC. Translating it yields CASTLLSLLAGSEEVQFF.

The chain couples TRBV10-3 to TRBJ2-3; D gene unclear. Germline loops: CDR1 ENHRY, CDR2 SYGVKD. V was shortened by 0 bases and J by 0 bases, with 10 bases between the two germline ends. The CDR3 loop spans 16 amino acids. The CDR3 sequence is CAISESVVRSTDTQYF. In DNA, the CDR3 is TGTGCCATCAGTGAGTCTGTGGTAAGGAGCACAGATACGCAGTATTTT.

The chain employs TRBV15 and TRBJ2-7, with TRBD2 identical over 12 bases. V was pared by 5 bases and J by 1 base, with 3 bases of the junction left unmatched. The CDR3 is 15 residues long. In germline, CDR1 is LNHNV, CDR2 YYDKDF (reference sequence). The CDR3 nucleotides are TGTGCCACCAGCCGGGGACTAGCGGGTTCCTACGAGCAGTACTTC. Translation gives CATSRGLAGSYEQYF.

The gene calls are TRBV28 and TRBJ2-5; 13 bases line up with TRBD2. Unmatched junction bases numbered 6, after V lost 2 bases and J lost 6 bases. Per the germline V gene, CDR1 is MDHEN and CDR2 is SYDVKM. CDR3 length: 16 amino acids. The CDR3 DNA reads as TGTGCCAGCAGTTTAGGTGGGACTAGCGGGAAACAGACCCAGTACTTC. It codes for CASSLGGTSGKQTQYF. The full variable domain, rest sourced from reference TRBV28 and TRBJ2-5, is DVKVTQSSRYLVKRTGEKVFLECVQDMDHENMFWYRQDPGLGLRLIYFSYDVKMKEKGDIPEGYSVSREKKERFSLILESASTNQTSMYLCASSLGGTSGKQTQYFGPGTRLLVL.

This clonotype was counted between two and nine times. The J gene is TRBJ1-1, the V gene TRBV29-1; D unresolved. The CDR3 sequence is 14 residues long. Germline lookup yields CDR1 SQVTM and CDR2 ANQGSEA. V was cut by 4 bases and J by 3 bases, with 15 bases left in between. The CDR3 nucleotides read TGCAGCGTTGCACCCCGGGCACCGCACACTGAAGCTTTCTTT. Translating gives CSVAPRAPHTEAFF.

This clonotype was picked up a small number of times. The chain carries TRBV20-1 and TRBJ2-2; unclear D gene. Deletions cut 5 bases from V and 2 bases from J, with 9 bases between. From germline, CDR1 is DFQATT and CDR2 SNEGSKA (reference sequence). The CDR3 sequence is 13 residues long. The CDR3 DNA is TGCAGTGCTCGGGCTACCAACACCGGGGAGCTGTTTTTT. Protein: CSARATNTGELFF.

V gene TRBV24-1 combines with J gene TRBJ2-3; D unresolved. The CDR3 runs 18 residues. V was pared by 7 bases and J by 4 bases, with 26 bases between. Germline loops: CDR1 KGHDR, CDR2 SFDVKD. CDR3 amino acids: CATSSPYGIDSPPDTQYF. In DNA, the CDR3 is TGTGCCACCAGCTCCCCTTATGGGATCGACTCTCCTCCAGATACGCAGTATTTT.